This paragraph covers one T cell receptor (beta chain) sequence. Its specificity is unknown. This specimen comes from a study of beta chain features in type 1 diabetes. Study-level results: TCRB CDR3s from Type 1 diabetes patients were moderately but significantly shorter in all four CD4+ subsets. Patients' naive, central memory and regulatory TCRB repertoires appeared more alike than those of healthy donors.

Expressed TCRB transcripts were sequenced because the isolated RNA had all been reverse transcribed beforehand. TCRdb keeps only in-frame clones here, not all; method: immunoSEQ multiplex PCR. The repertoire includes some 700,000 clones, roughly 12% of them detected once, and 0.02% to 0.025% sits in the top ten. This CDR3 has 15 residues. V lost 4 bases, J lost 5 bases, and 4 bases stayed unmatched. The germline gives CDR1 LGHNT, CDR2 FRNRAP. This sequence was found in a man aged 18 to 30 with type 1 diabetes. The specimen was naive CD4+ T cells from blood. The chain recombines TRBV12-5 with TRBJ1-6, with 8 bases lining up with TRBD1. CDR3 in DNA: TGTGCTAGTGGTTCCGGACAGGGCGATAATTCACCCCTCCACTTT. As protein: CASGSGQGDNSPLHF.